The source of this TCR beta chain is a study of T cell repertoires in cytomegalovirus infection. Background on the study: A matching HLA type, together with CMV infection, was signaled by public TCR beta signatures. Study-level points and caveats: HLA-C-restricted CMV clonotypes gave the most frequent clonotype in two of eight donors.

TCRdb reanalysed the reads using MiXCR and keeps one entry per CDR3 protein. This table holds hundreds of thousands of distinct CDR3 sequences, approximately 42% found once. On this clonotype: What it recognizes is unknown.

V lost 2 bases to trimming and J lost 7 bases, with 10 bases between them. This CDR3 is built from 13 residues. Germline loops: CDR1 SGHRS, CDR2 YFSETQ. This receptor was identified in a human donor in good health (CMV status not recorded). Some clones in this sample may be carry-over from other donors' samples. This chain links TRBV5-1 with TRBJ2-1; no firm D call. The sample was cultured PBMCs, taken from culture after CMV antigen stimulation. In DNA, the CDR3 is TGCGCCAGCAGCTTAGGCACTACTAATGAGCAGTTCTTC. The encoded protein is CASSLGTTNEQFF.